What follows are 19 T cell receptor beta chains derived from one specimen sequenced in a study of post-analysis software for immune sequencing data. Study results and limitations: Among roughly 5 TRBV segments more frequent in patients than controls were TRBV5-6, TRBV5-1 and TRBV20-1.

No antigen has been assigned to these receptors. Every TCR beta cDNA library bore unique molecular identifiers. In TCRdb, the PCR reads were re-called with MiXCR into one record per CDR3 protein. The table includes roughly 650,000 distinct CDR3 sequences, roughly three fifths detected once. The sequenced material came from blood. These TCRs come from a girl aged 2 to 10 with multiple sclerosis.

The chain carries TRBV5-1 and TRBJ2-1; 9 bases match TRBD2. This CDR3 has 17 amino acids. After removal of 5 bases from V and 1 base from J, the junction contained 10 bases not matched to a gene. Germline V lookup: CDR1 SGHRS, CDR2 YFSETQ. DNA of the CDR3: TGCGCCAGCAGGTTTATCGGGACTAGCAGATCCTACAATGAGCAGTTCTTC. Its protein is CASRFIGTSRSYNEQFF. Full variable domain (missing parts from reference TRBV5-1 and TRBJ2-1): KAGVTQTPRYLIKTRGQQVTLSCSPISGHRSVSWYQQTPGQGLQFLFEYFSETQRNKGNFPGRFSGRQFSNSRSEMNVSTLELGDSALYLCASRFIGTSRSYNEQFFGPGTRLTVL.

The chain links TRBV7-8 to TRBJ2-3; D may be TRBD2 (6 bases). V dropped 4 bases and J dropped 0 bases, with 14 bases sitting between them. Per germline, CDR1 SGHVS and CDR2 FQNEAQ. There are 16 residues in the CDR3. The CDR3 loop reads CASSWDFTTSTDTQYF. In DNA form, the CDR3 reads TGTGCCAGCAGCTGGGACTTTACCACTAGCACAGATACGCAGTATTTT.

In this sample, this clonotype turned up a few times. The chain carries TRBV29-1 and TRBJ1-2; 7 bases fit TRBD1. The CDR3 is 13 amino acids. V lost 6 bases and J lost 4; bases outside the gene matches: 8. In germline, CDR1 is SQVTM, CDR2 ANQGSEA. This chain's CDR3 is CSVGGTALYGYTF. CDR3 DNA: TGCAGCGTAGGAGGGACAGCCCTCTATGGCTACACCTTC.

This clonotype has only a few counts. The V gene is TRBV5-1, the J gene TRBJ2-3, with 9 bases that match TRBD2. Germline CDR1 reads SGHRS; CDR2 reads YFSETQ. The junction had 5 bases not matched to a gene; V was cut back by 7 bases and J by 2 bases. This CDR3 comprises 14 residues. CDR3: CASGAGGPTDTQYF. CDR3 DNA: TGCGCCAGCGGAGCGGGGGGACCCACAGATACGCAGTATTTT.

V usage is TRBV9 and J usage is TRBJ1-1, with TRBD1 as a possible D gene (6 bases). CDR1 is SGDLS, CDR2 YYNGEE, per germline. Trimming took off 0 bases at V and 0 bases at J, with 12 bases between the two ends. The CDR3 is 16 amino acids. The CDR3 coding sequence is TGTGCCAGCAGCGTAGCTACGGGACACCTGAACACTGAAGCTTTCTTT. This gives the protein CASSVATGHLNTEAFF.

V usage is TRBV20-1 and J usage is TRBJ2-3, with a possible D match to TRBD2 (7 bases). Germline lookup yields CDR1 DFQATT and CDR2 SNEGSKA (reference sequence). CDR3 size: 14 residues. V lost 6 bases to trimming and J lost 6 bases, with 19 bases between them. The CDR3 protein is CSAQQGGGEDTQYF. CDR3 nucleotide sequence: TGCAGTGCACAACAGGGCGGGGGTGAGGATACGCAGTATTTT.

The chain has TRBV7-9 and TRBJ2-5, with unresolved D. This CDR3 comprises 13 residues. Trimming left V 11 bases short and J 0 bases short, with 13 bases between. Germline CDR1 and CDR2: SEHNR and FQNEAQ (reference sequence). CDR3 DNA: TGTGCCGGGGAAGAGGCGGACCAAGAGACCCAGTACTTC. It codes for CAGEEADQETQYF.

This chain uses TRBV29-1 with TRBJ1-1; D is unresolved. Germline V gene sequence: CDR1 SQVTM, CDR2 ANQGSEA. Trimming removed 5 bases at V and 1 base at J, with 14 bases between. This CDR3 comprises 14 residues. This chain's CDR3 is CSVQRQGGNTEAFF. The CDR3 DNA follows: TGCAGCGTTCAAAGGCAAGGAGGGAACACTGAAGCTTTCTTT.

The chain employs TRBV7-8 and TRBJ2-1; D may correspond to TRBD1 or TRBD2 (5 bases each). This CDR3 is 16 amino acids long. V was trimmed by 0 bases and J by 8 bases, leaving 17 bases between them. CDR1 is SGHVS and CDR2 is FQNEAQ in the germline V gene. In DNA, the CDR3 is TGTGCCAGCAGCTTAGCTTGGGGGAGCCTCTGGGATGAGCAGTTCTTC. It encodes CASSLAWGSLWDEQFF.

This clonotype was seen more than once but under ten times. The chain carries TRBV20-1 and TRBJ2-4, with TRBD1 matching 9 bases. The DNA end is more similar to TRBJ2-7, so the J call may be wrong. Germline assignment: CDR1 DFQATT and CDR2 SNEGSKA (reference sequence). The length of the CDR3 is 18 residues. CDR3 bases: TGCAGTGCTGGCTTCTCCGGGACAGGGAAGGAGTGGCCCTACGAGCAGTACTTC. Residues: CSAGFSGTGKEWPYEQYF.

This clonotype was detected a few times. V is TRBV15 and J is TRBJ1-2, with D hard to call. V lost 8 bases and J lost 0, with 13 bases in between. CDR1 LNHNV and CDR2 YYDKDF come from the germline V gene (reference sequence). The CDR3 spans 14 residues. In nucleotides, the CDR3 is TGTGCCACCCGTCGCAGCGCTTCTAACTATGGCTACACCTTC. Its protein is CATRRSASNYGYTF.

The CDR3 region has the DNA TGCAGTGCTAGCCGGGACTTGAGGGGGAGAGAGACCCAGTACTTC. Encoded protein: CSASRDLRGRETQYF. The chain couples TRBV20-1 to TRBJ2-5; either TRBD1 or TRBD2 may fit D (6 bases each). V was cut by 3 bases and J by 4 bases, with 18 bases left in between. Germline CDR1 is DFQATT and CDR2 is SNEGSKA (reference sequence). This CDR3 comprises 15 residues.

The chain recombines TRBV20-1 with TRBJ2-2; TRBD1 agrees at 8 bases. Germline CDR1 DFQATT, CDR2 SNEGSKA (reference sequence). J lost 6 bases, V lost 3 bases, and 3 bases had no gene match. The CDR3 sequence is 13 residues long. CDR3 in DNA: TGCAGTGCTAGGACAGGGGCCCCCGGGGAGCTGTTTTTT. This gives the protein CSARTGAPGELFF.

This clonotype was seen a single time. The DNA is left out, because the CDR3 cannot be placed on it with certainty; the CDR3 is given as TCRdb lists it. The CDR3 protein is CASSFGPGDNEQFF. The rearrangement links TRBV5-1 to TRBJ2-1; the DNA was not compared with TRBD1, the D call given in the table. With termini counted, the CDR3 has 14 amino acids. Germline V lookup: CDR1 SGHRS, CDR2 YFSETQ.

V usage is TRBV10-2 and J usage is TRBJ2-7; no clear D. V dropped 0 bases and J dropped 3 bases, with 6 bases sitting between them. Germline loops: CDR1 WSHSY, CDR2 SAAADI. The CDR3 has 13 amino acids. In DNA form, the CDR3 reads TGCGCCAGCAGTGAGTCCCGGTACTACGAGCAGTACTTC. This encodes CASSESRYYEQYF.

This chain uses TRBV5-1 with TRBJ2-2, with a tentative D call TRBD2 (5 bases). The CDR3 runs to 16 residues. CDR1 is SGHRS, CDR2 YFSETQ, per germline. V gave up 0 bases and J gave up 0 bases, with 9 bases separating them. CDR3 sequence reads: CASSLGPAANTGELFF. The CDR3 DNA follows: TGCGCCAGCAGCTTGGGACCAGCGGCGAACACCGGGGAGCTGTTTTTT.

The chain joins TRBV14 to TRBJ2-3, with D unclear. There are 15 residues in the CDR3. The V end lost 4 bases, the J end lost 0 bases, and 11 bases lay between the germline ends. CDR1 is SGHDN, CDR2 FVKESK, per germline. This CDR3 reads CASSPKRASTDTQYF. The CDR3 DNA reads TGTGCCAGCAGCCCAAAACGTGCTAGCACAGATACGCAGTATTTT.

The chain employs TRBV7-9 and TRBJ1-1, with 8 bases fitting TRBD1. The ends lost 1 base at V and 1 base at J; junction bases unmatched: 11. There are 18 residues in the CDR3. Germline V gene sequence: CDR1 SEHNR, CDR2 FQNEAQ (reference sequence). The CDR3 loop is CASSLVPGGGGRNTEAFF. CDR3 sequence (DNA): TGTGCCAGCAGCTTAGTTCCAGGGGGCGGAGGCCGGAACACTGAAGCTTTCTTT. The full variable domain, its missing parts supplied by reference TRBV7-9 and TRBJ1-1, is DTGVSQNPRHKITKRGQNVTFRCDPISEHNRLYWYRQTLGQGPEFLTYFQNEAQLEKSRLLSDRFSAERPKGSFSTLEIQRTEQGDSAMYLCASSLVPGGGGRNTEAFFGQGTRLTVV.

This chain connects TRBV12-3 or TRBV12-4 to TRBJ1-2, with D perhaps matching TRBD1 (5 bases). The CDR3 has 14 residues. V was trimmed by 6 bases and J by 7 bases, leaving 18 bases between them. The CDR3: CASSFALGDGGYTF. DNA of the CDR3: TGTGCCAGCAGCTTTGCCCTGGGGGATGGTGGCTACACCTTC.